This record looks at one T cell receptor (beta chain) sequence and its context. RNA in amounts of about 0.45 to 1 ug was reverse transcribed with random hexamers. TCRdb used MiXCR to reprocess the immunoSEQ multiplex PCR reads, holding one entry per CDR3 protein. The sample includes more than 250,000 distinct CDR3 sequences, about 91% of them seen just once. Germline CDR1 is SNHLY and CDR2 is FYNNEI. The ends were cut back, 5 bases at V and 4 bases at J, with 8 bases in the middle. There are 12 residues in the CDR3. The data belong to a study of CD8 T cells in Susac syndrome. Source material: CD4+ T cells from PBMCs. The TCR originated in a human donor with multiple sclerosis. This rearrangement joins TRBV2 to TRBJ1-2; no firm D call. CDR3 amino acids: CASSLGPYGYTF. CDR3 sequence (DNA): TGTGCCAGCAGTCTAGGGCCCTATGGCTACACCTTC.